This T cell receptor (beta chain) was obtained from a study of early T cells in non-severe SARS-CoV-2 infection. Study in general: Chains were unpaired, as sequencing was done on bulk RNA from unsorted whole blood.

The sample holds many counts of this clonotype. The germline gives CDR1 SGHRS, CDR2 YFSETQ. V was clipped by 0 bases and J by 11 bases, with 9 bases between them. This CDR3 spans 12 amino acids. Unique molecular identifiers (one per individual cDNA molecule) were attached. Each CDR3 protein gets one entry after TCRdb re-called the 5' RACE reads with MiXCR. The table includes 65,000 to 75,000 distinct CDR3 sequences, roughly 12% detected once. The sequenced sample was whole blood. The chain couples TRBV5-1 to TRBJ2-1, with a weak D call TRBD2 (5 bases). The receptor comes from an adult who was a healthcare worker with PCR-confirmed SARS-CoV-2 infection or an uninfected control (not recorded which). CDR3 sequence (DNA): TGCGCCAGCAGCTTGGCCGCCGGGAAGCAGTTCTTC. Translating gives CASSLAAGKQFF.